These 23 T cell receptor beta chains came from one sample sequenced in a study of identical twins. TCRdb reanalysed the 5' RACE reads using MiXCR and keeps one entry per CDR3 protein. The sample lists under 1 million distinct CDR3 sequences; about 12% were seen once. These data were likewise used in another study, on yellow fever vaccine responses in identical twins.

Material for sequencing was PBMCs. Receptors were obtained from a woman under 30 in good health.

V is TRBV11-3 and J is TRBJ2-1; 13 bases line up with TRBD2. CDR1 and CDR2 from the germline V gene are SGHNT and YENEEA. J was trimmed by 8 bases and V by 5 bases; bases with no gene match: 12. The CDR3 runs 17 residues. The CDR3 DNA reads TGTGCCAGCAGCCCCGGGGTGGGGACTAGCGGGACCTATGAGCAGTTCTTC. This codes for CASSPGVGTSGTYEQFF.

The chain is built from TRBV2 and TRBJ2-1; D possibly corresponds to TRBD1 (6 bases). V was trimmed by 5 bases and J by 5 bases, leaving 13 bases between them. The CDR3 loop spans 14 amino acids. Germline loops: CDR1 SNHLY, CDR2 FYNNEI. The CDR3 sequence is CASSPRDIHNEQFF. The CDR3 DNA sequence: TGTGCCAGCAGTCCAAGGGACATTCACAATGAGCAGTTCTTC.

The chain carries TRBV20-1 and TRBJ2-3, with TRBD2 matching 8 bases. In germline, CDR1 is DFQATT, CDR2 SNEGSKA (reference sequence). The CDR3 covers 22 residues. V lost 0 bases and J lost 0; bases outside the gene matches: 23. Here the CDR3 reads CSARDTSLRLAIYTTSTDTQYF. The CDR3 bases are TGCAGTGCTAGAGACACCTCTTTAAGACTAGCGATTTACACCACAAGCACAGATACGCAGTATTTT.

The V gene is TRBV5-4, the J gene TRBJ1-1; 8 bases are a match to TRBD1. Trimming took 3 bases from V and 1 from J; bases not matched to a gene: 5. This CDR3 spans 15 amino acids. Germline lookup yields CDR1 SGHNT and CDR2 YYREEE (reference sequence). CDR3 bases: TGTGCCAGCAGCTCCGGACAGGGCAAGAACACTGAAGCTTTCTTT. Protein product: CASSSGQGKNTEAFF.

The gene calls are TRBV28 and TRBJ2-5; D uncertain. CDR1 MDHEN and CDR2 SYDVKM come from the germline V gene. V shed 3 bases and J shed 7 bases, with 12 bases lying between them. The CDR3 length is 13 residues. DNA of the CDR3: TGTGCCAGCAGTTTGGATGGTAGTTGGACCCAGTACTTC. Amino acids: CASSLDGSWTQYF.

The chain carries TRBV4-1 and TRBJ2-3, with 7 bases fitting TRBD2. Germline-derived CDR1 and CDR2 are MGHRA and YSYEKL. J lost 4 bases, V lost 4 bases, and 14 bases had no gene match. CDR3 length equals 17 residues. The CDR3 sequence: CASSLTSGEGLADTQYF. The DNA of the CDR3 is TGCGCCAGCAGCCTAACCTCGGGGGAGGGACTCGCAGATACGCAGTATTTT.

This sequence joins TRBV12-3 or TRBV12-4 and TRBJ2-1; TRBD1 agrees at 10 bases. Trimming at V came to 3 bases and at J to 5 bases, leaving 1 base not matched to a gene. CDR3 size: 14 residues. CDR3 nucleotides: TGTGCCAGCAGTTTCGGGACAGGGGACAATGAGCAGTTCTTC. The encoded protein is CASSFGTGDNEQFF.

This chain connects TRBV7-2 to TRBJ2-1; the match to TRBD2 covers 12 bases. Germline assignment: CDR1 SGHTA and CDR2 FQGNSA. This CDR3 spans 16 amino acids. V lost 1 base, J lost 11 bases, and 9 bases stayed unmatched. DNA for the CDR3: TGTGCCAGCAGCTTAGGCCGTGGGACTAGCGGGCCTAAGCAGTTCTTC. This codes for CASSLGRGTSGPKQFF.

This clonotype was observed many times. The chain couples TRBV7-8 to TRBJ2-7, with TRBD1 identical over 7 bases. This CDR3 contains 14 residues. Germline values: CDR1 SGHVS, CDR2 FQNEAQ. Unmatched junction bases numbered 7, after V lost 5 bases and J lost 3 bases. CDR3 loop: CASSPDRVVYEQYF. DNA of the CDR3: TGTGCCAGCAGCCCAGACAGGGTTGTCTACGAGCAGTACTTC.

Comments on this clonotype: Germline is not matched at one junction end, which may reflect a read error. The DNA for the CDR3 is TGTGCCACCAGCCAATTGAGCCACCTTGGGAACATTCAGTACTTC. It codes for CATSQLSHLGNIQYF. V usage is TRBV3-1 and J usage is TRBJ2-4; unclear D gene. Germline-derived CDR1 and CDR2 are LGHDT and YNNKEL (reference sequence). The CDR3 has 15 amino acids.

The V gene is TRBV2, the J gene TRBJ1-1, with TRBD1 matching over 7 bases. CDR3 size: 12 residues. V dropped 4 bases and J dropped 8; count of bases not matched to a gene: 4. Germline CDR1 reads SNHLY; CDR2 reads FYNNEI. The CDR3 loop is CASSGGTEEAFF. As DNA, the CDR3 is TGTGCCAGCAGTGGGGGGACAGAGGAAGCTTTCTTT.

A few counts support this clonotype. This chain links TRBV20-1 with TRBJ1-6; 7 nucleotides align to TRBD1. Germline CDR1 is DFQATT and CDR2 is SNEGSKA (reference sequence). V trimming: 5 bases; J trimming: 7 bases; junction bases outside the gene matches: 8. The length of the CDR3 is 14 residues. The CDR3 loop reads CSAGRQGQNSPLHF. CDR3 DNA: TGCAGTGCTGGCCGACAGGGCCAGAATTCACCCCTCCACTTT.

This clonotype has more than one count but fewer than ten. The chain has TRBV25-1 and TRBJ2-1; perhaps TRBD2 as D (5 bases). From germline, CDR1 is MGHDK and CDR2 SYGVNS. Trimming left V 0 bases short and J 9 bases short, with 15 bases between. The CDR3 runs 15 residues. The CDR3 DNA reads TGTGCCAGCAGTGAATATAGATCCGGGGAAGGTGAGCAGTTCTTC. Translation: CASSEYRSGEGEQFF.

In DNA form, the CDR3 reads TGCGCCAGCAGCATAGCCCCGGAAGGTACGCAGTATTTT. Its protein is CASSIAPEGTQYF. The chain couples TRBV5-1 to TRBJ2-3; the D is unclear. Germline V lookup: CDR1 SGHRS, CDR2 YFSETQ. The length of the CDR3 is 13 residues. Trimming removed 4 bases from V and 8 bases from J, with 14 bases in between.

The table lists this clonotype with a few counts. V is TRBV29-1 and J is TRBJ2-5; 11 positions agree with TRBD2. V lost 5 bases and J lost 5; bases outside the gene matches: 13. Germline CDR1 reads SQVTM; CDR2 reads ANQGSEA. The CDR3 sequence is 16 residues long. CDR3 in amino acids: CSVLLVAGGPRETQYF. The CDR3 nucleotides are TGCAGCGTTCTCTTAGTAGCGGGAGGGCCTAGGGAGACCCAGTACTTC.

This clonotype was seen a few times. CDR3 DNA sequence: TGTGCCAGCAGACCCAGGACCGAGAACACCGGGGAGCTGTTTTTT. Translated, it gives CASRPRTENTGELFF. This chain links TRBV12-3 or TRBV12-4 with TRBJ2-2; D unclear. The CDR3 totals 15 residues. V shed 6 bases and J shed 1 base, with 12 bases lying between them.

This clonotype appeared many times. The chain uses TRBV2 and TRBJ2-7, with D possibly matching TRBD2 (5 bases). The V and J ends lost 6 bases and 4 bases respectively, with 13 bases between them. CDR3 length: 13 amino acids. The germline V gene has CDR1 SNHLY and CDR2 FYNNEI. CDR3 sequence reads: CASRTSGVYEQYV. Written as DNA, the CDR3 is TGTGCCAGCAGAACTAGTGGGGTGTACGAGCAGTACGTC.

This clonotype was counted between two and nine times. This rearrangement joins TRBV6-5 to TRBJ2-5; the match to TRBD2 covers 7 bases. The germline V gene encodes CDR1 MNHEY and CDR2 SVGAGI. The length of the CDR3 is 15 residues. J gave up 5 bases and V 2 bases, and 8 bases lay outside the gene matches. CDR3 DNA sequence: TGTGCCAGCAGTTACCTCGGACTAGTGGGGGAGACCCAGTACTTC. It translates to CASSYLGLVGETQYF.

The V call is TRBV20-1, the J call TRBJ1-1; 9 nucleotides line up with TRBD1. The V gene end was trimmed by 7 bases and the J gene end by 5 bases; junction bases not matched to a gene: 5. CDR1 and CDR2 from the germline V gene are DFQATT and SNEGSKA (reference sequence). This CDR3 contains 12 residues. The CDR3 sequence: CSGTGEGTEAFF. For the CDR3, the DNA is TGCAGTGGGACAGGGGAGGGTACTGAAGCTTTCTTT.

The rearrangement links TRBV6-1 to TRBJ2-2; 8 positions match TRBD1. Germline V gene lookup returns CDR1 MNHNS and CDR2 SASEGT. V was clipped by 6 bases and J by 3 bases; unmatched bases: 12. The CDR3 runs to 17 residues. In DNA form, the CDR3 reads TGTGCCAGCAGAGTTACAGGGGGGACTTCTTACACCGGGGAGCTGTTTTTT. This translates into CASRVTGGTSYTGELFF.

This sequence joins TRBV5-1 and TRBJ1-1, with D maybe TRBD1 (6 bases). Trimming stripped 4 bases from V and 0 bases from J, with 16 bases between. Germline V CDR1 and CDR2: SGHRS, YFSETQ. CDR3 length: 16 residues. The CDR3 reads CASSPGQSTMNTEAFF. The CDR3 DNA sequence: TGCGCCAGCAGCCCAGGACAGTCTACCATGAACACTGAAGCTTTCTTT.

This chain connects TRBV6-2 or TRBV6-3 to TRBJ2-2; D is undetermined. Germline CDR1 and CDR2: MNHEY and SVGEGT. Deletions cut 0 bases from V and 4 bases from J, with 9 bases between. This CDR3 has 15 amino acids. The CDR3 DNA reads TGTGCCAGCAGTTACTCGATAAGGGTCACCGGGGAGCTGTTTTTT. Protein: CASSYSIRVTGELFF.

This clonotype was counted many times. The V and J genes are TRBV21-1 and TRBJ2-1; the table's D call of TRBD2 was not tested on the DNA. TRBV21-1 is a listed pseudogene. The CDR3 is made up of 18 amino acids. CDR3 nucleotide sequence: TGTGCCAGCAGCAAAGATGAGGGACTAGCGGGAGGCCCCAATGAGCAGTTCTTC. It is translated as CASSKDEGLAGGPNEQFF.